This is a list of T cell receptor beta chains from one sample in a study of tumor and adjacent non-tumor tissue in lung cancer. Using its own MiXCR run on the multiplex PCR reads, TCRdb lists one record per CDR3 protein. The sample yields roughly 81,000 distinct CDR3 sequences, roughly three fifths seen once. The source material was lung tumor tissue. All receptors derive from a man aged 70-80 years with non-small cell lung cancer. Both conserved end residues are part of each CDR3. The D gene is left open where the match is weak. Clone size appears in some rows only: once, few, many, or a class for an expanded clone.

size: NA
V: TRBV4-2
D: NA
J: TRBJ2-2
CDR3: CARSARGAANTGELFF
DNA: TGTGCCAGAAGCGCAAGAGGGGCAGCCAACACCGGGGAGCTATTTTTT

size: NA
V: TRBV21-1
D: NA
J: TRBJ2-3
CDR3: CANPATGTITDTQYF
DNA: TGTGCCAACCCTGCGACAGGGACCATCACAGATACGCAGTATTTT

size: NA
V: TRBV11-2
D: TRBD1
J: TRBJ2-6
CDR3: CASSSPMGRGGSRGNVLTF
DNA: TGTGCCAGCAGCTCCCCGATGGGAAGAGGGGGCTCTAGGGGCAACGTTCTGACTTTC

size: NA
V: TRBV11-2
D: NA
J: TRBJ2-4
CDR3: CASSQLPNEAKNTQYF
DNA: TGTGCCAGCAGCCAACTACCTAACGAGGCCAAAAACACTCAGTACTTC

size: many
V: TRBV6-1
D: NA
J: TRBJ2-5
CDR3: CASSEIASALQETQYF
DNA: TGTGCCAGCAGTGAAATTGCTAGCGCTCTCCAAGAGACCCAGTACTTC

size: few
V: TRBV20-1
D: NA
J: TRBJ1-1
CDR3: CSARDIRGDTEAFF
DNA: TGCAGTGCTAGAGATATCAGGGGTGACACTGAAGCTTTCTTT

size: few
V: TRBV5-1
D: NA
J: TRBJ2-2
CDR3: CASSLSGERAGELFF
DNA: TGCGCCAGCAGTTTGTCCGGGGAGAGAGCCGGGGAGCTGTTTTTT

size: many
V: TRBV6-6
D: NA
J: TRBJ2-3
CDR3: CASRPRTGARADTQYF
DNA: TGTGCCAGCAGACCCCGGACGGGTGCTAGGGCAGATACGCAGTATTTT

size: many
V: TRBV7-8
D: NA
J: TRBJ2-1
CDR3: CASSPEGVQLNEQFF
DNA: TGTGCCAGCAGCCCCGAGGGTGTACAACTGAATGAGCAGTTCTTC

size: once
V: TRBV6-1
D: NA
J: TRBJ2-2
CDR3: CASKRGHQTAVELFF
DNA: TGTGCCAGTAAACGGGGACATCAGACGGCCGTGGAGCTGTTTTTT

size: NA
V: TRBV11-2
D: NA
J: TRBJ2-2
CDR3: CASSSTSYTEELFF
DNA: TGTGCTAGCAGCTCGACTAGTTATACCGAGGAGCTGTTTTTT

size: NA
V: TRBV5-8
D: TRBD2
J: TRBJ2-3
CDR3: CASNRTSGRGDTQYF
DNA: TGCGCCAGCAACAGGACTAGCGGGAGAGGAGATACGCAGTATTTT

size: many
V: TRBV28
D: NA
J: TRBJ1-3
CDR3: CASSAQGLGNTIYF
DNA: TGTGCCAGCAGTGCACAAGGTCTTGGAAACACCATATATTTT

size: NA
V: TRBV12-3/TRBV12-4
D: NA
J: TRBJ2-5
CDR3: CASSLCVGVTQYF
DNA: TGTGCCAGCAGTTTGTGTGTCGGAGTGACCCAGTACTTC

size: NA
V: TRBV13
D: NA
J: TRBJ2-7
CDR3: CGSSARDPSDEQYF
DNA: TGTGGCAGCAGTGCCCGGGACCCCTCAGACGAGCAGTACTTC

size: NA
V: TRBV28
D: NA
J: TRBJ1-5
CDR3: CASRNGGSSNQPQHF
DNA: TGTGCCAGCAGAAACGGGGGGAGTAGCAATCAGCCCCAGCATTTT

size: many
V: TRBV7-2
D: NA
J: TRBJ2-7
CDR3: CASSFQGSYEQYF
DNA: TGTGCCAGCAGCTTCCAGGGCTCCTACGAGCAGTACTTC

size: NA
V: TRBV5-6
D: NA
J: TRBJ1-6
CDR3: CASNRGGRSSYNSPLHF
DNA: TGTGCCAGCAACCGGGGGGGCAGGAGCTCCTATAATTCACCCCTCCACTTT

size: NA
V: TRBV11-3
D: TRBD2
J: TRBJ2-1
CDR3: CASNLLAGVNNEQSF
DNA: TGTGCCAGCAACCTTCTAGCGGGGGTTAACAATGAACAGTCCTTC

size: NA
V: TRBV12-3/TRBV12-4
D: NA
J: TRBJ2-3
CDR3: CVSSLRGGGTNTQYF
DNA: TGTGTCAGCAGTTTACGAGGGGGGGGCACAAATACGCAGTATTTT

size: NA
V: TRBV6-2/TRBV6-3
D: NA
J: TRBJ1-5
CDR3: CTSNPGASGYTDTQHF
DNA: TGTACCAGCAACCCTGGGGCTAGCGGCTACACAGATACGCAGCATTTT

size: NA
V: TRBV11-2
D: NA
J: TRBJ2-3
CDR3: CASSLFGGGYSDMQYF
DNA: TGTGCCAGCAGCTTATTTGGGGGTGGATACTCGGATATGCAGTATTTT

size: NA
V: TRBV12-3/TRBV12-4
D: TRBD1
J: TRBJ2-2
CDR3: CACHAGGNLAGELFF
DNA: TGTGCCTGCCACGCAGGGGGCAATCTCGCCGGGGAGCTGTTTTTT

size: NA
V: TRBV9
D: NA
J: TRBJ1-1
CDR3: CASSVEPVLNTEAFF
DNA: TGTGCCAGCAGCGTAGAGCCCGTGCTGAACACTGAAGCTTTCTTT

size: many
V: TRBV14
D: NA
J: TRBJ2-3
CDR3: CASSSGTQTYTQYF
DNA: TGTGCCAGCAGTTCCGGGACCCAGACATATACGCAGTATTTT

size: NA
V: TRBV7-3
D: NA
J: TRBJ1-1
CDR3: CASSPRECGDGSEAFF
DNA: TGTGCCAGCAGCCCTCGAGAGTGTGGGGACGGTTCTGAAGCTTTCTTT

size: NA
V: TRBV5-1
D: TRBD1
J: TRBJ2-5
CDR3: CASSTRTGWLETQYF
DNA: TGCGCCAGCAGCACAAGGACAGGGTGGTTAGAGACCCAGTACTTC

size: many
V: TRBV11-1
D: NA
J: TRBJ2-1
CDR3: CASSPRDRTYNEQFF
DNA: TGTGCCAGCAGCCCCCGGGACCGAACCTACAATGAGCAGTTCTTC

size: NA
V: TRBV11-1
D: NA
J: TRBJ2-1
CDR3: CASSLADTIYNDQFF
DNA: TGTGCCAGCAGCTTAGCGGATACTATCTACAATGACCAGTTCTTC

size: NA
V: TRBV28
D: NA
J: TRBJ2-1
CDR3: CASSLQIGGRRNEQFF
DNA: TGTGCCAGCAGTTTACAGATTGGGGGGCGGAGGAATGAGCAGTTCTTC

size: NA
V: TRBV28
D: NA
J: TRBJ1-2
CDR3: CAGRPGGQSYGYTF
DNA: TGTGCCGGCAGGCCGGGGGGGCAGTCCTATGGCTACACCTTC

size: NA
V: TRBV6-1
D: NA
J: TRBJ2-1
CDR3: CANRDFLRYNERFF
DNA: TGTGCCAACAGGGACTTCTTAAGATACAATGAGCGGTTCTTC

size: many
V: TRBV7-2
D: NA
J: TRBJ2-7
CDR3: CASSLEGWQGNEQYF
DNA: TGTGCCAGCAGCTTAGAGGGTTGGCAGGGAAACGAGCAGTACTTC

size: NA
V: TRBV11-1
D: TRBD1
J: TRBJ2-5
CDR3: CASNPLDRVFETQCF
DNA: TGTGCCAGCAACCCCCTGGACAGGGTTTTTGAGACCCAGTGCTTC